This T cell receptor (beta chain) was identified during a study of technical replicates of blood from four donors. Notes on this clone: Other nucleotide sequences in the sample specify the same CDR3.

The method was immunoSEQ multiplex PCR; TCRdb's version includes in-frame clones alone and lacks a portion of them. The table has approximately 94,000 clones, almost 97% seen once; the top ten hold approximately 0.35%. The CDR3 spans 17 residues. CDR1 ENHRY and CDR2 SYGVKD come from the germline V gene. With 0 bases clipped from V and 4 bases from J, the junction kept 9 bases outside the gene matches. Sample: T cells isolated from PBMCs. The chain recombines TRBV10-3 with TRBJ2-3, with 8 bases identical to TRBD2. This sequence was found in a human donor in good health. The CDR3 is CAISESTAGVIADTQYF. DNA of the CDR3: TGTGCCATCAGTGAGTCGACAGCGGGAGTTATCGCAGATACGCAGTATTTT.